This TCR beta chain was found in a study of blood T cell repertoires in COVID-19. For the study at large: COVID-19 samples from acute and convalescent phases originated in the United States, Italy and Spain. PBMCs, B-cell-depleted T cells, or T cells provided the cDNA or gDNA that made up the material.

Germline CDR1 and CDR2: MNHEY and SMNVEV (reference sequence). Unmatched junction bases numbered 0, after V lost 9 bases and J lost 6 bases. The CDR3 has 11 amino acids. Authors' methods: Amplified reference gene primers provided the basis for estimating nucleated cell counts. The method was immunoSEQ multiplex PCR; TCRdb's version includes in-frame clones alone and lacks a portion of them. V, J and clone size were drawn from that table, and D and trimming were deduced from the DNA. The data hold about 130,000 clones, with over 70% observed a single time. The chain has TRBV27 and TRBJ2-4; 9 bases line up with TRBD1. The TCR comes from a man older than 75 with acute or convalescent COVID-19. The source material was peripheral blood. CDR3 DNA: TGTGCCAGGACAGGGGGAAACATTCAGTACTTC. Translation: CARTGGNIQYF.